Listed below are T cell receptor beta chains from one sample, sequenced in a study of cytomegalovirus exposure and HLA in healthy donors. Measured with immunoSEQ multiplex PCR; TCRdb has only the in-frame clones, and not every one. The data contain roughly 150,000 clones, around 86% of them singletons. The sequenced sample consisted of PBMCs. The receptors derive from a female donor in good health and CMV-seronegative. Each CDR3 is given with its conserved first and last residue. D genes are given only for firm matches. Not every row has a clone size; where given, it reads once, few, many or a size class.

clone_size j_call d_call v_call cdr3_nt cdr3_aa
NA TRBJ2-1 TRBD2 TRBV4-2 TGTGCCAGCAGCCAAACTAGCGGGCGAAGCTCCTACAATGAGCAGTTCTTC CASSQTSGRSSYNEQFF
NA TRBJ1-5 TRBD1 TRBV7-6 TGTGCCAGCAGCTCTGGGACAGTCAATCAGCCCCAGCATTTT CASSSGTVNQPQHF
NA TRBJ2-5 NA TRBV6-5 TGTGCCAGCAGTTACTATCGACAGGCGCAAGAGACCCAGTACTTC CASSYYRQAQETQYF
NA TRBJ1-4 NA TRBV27 TGTGCCAGCGGAACCCATACAGGGTATTTTGAAAAACTGTTTTTT CASGTHTGYFEKLFF
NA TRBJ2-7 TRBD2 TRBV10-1 TGCGCCAGCAGTGAGTCGAGCGGGGGGGCTACGGACGAGCAGTACTTC CASSESSGGATDEQYF
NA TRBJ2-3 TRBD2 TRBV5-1 TGCGCCAGCAGCTTAGGGACTATCACAGATACGCAGTATTTT CASSLGTITDTQYF
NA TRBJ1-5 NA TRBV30 TGTGCCTGGAGGGTTGGACATGGAGGCAATCAGCCCCAGCATTTT CAWRVGHGGNQPQHF
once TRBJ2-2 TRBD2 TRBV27 TGTGCCAGCAGTCCTAGCGGGAGGAACACCGGGGAGCTGTTTTTT CASSPSGRNTGELFF
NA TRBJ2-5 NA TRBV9 TGTGCCAGCAGCGGAGGGCTTCGTTCGGCCCAGTACTTC CASSGGLRSAQYF
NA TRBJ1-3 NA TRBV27 TGTGCCAGCAGCACAGGGATATCTGGAAACACCATATATTTT CASSTGISGNTIYF
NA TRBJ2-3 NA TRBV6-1 TGTGCCAGCAGTGATAGTACGGATACGCAGTATTTT CASSDSTDTQYF
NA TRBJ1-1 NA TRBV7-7 TGTGCCAGCAGCTTAGATCCGACTTCTGAAGCTTTCTTT CASSLDPTSEAFF
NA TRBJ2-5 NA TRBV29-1 TGCAGCGTTGTGGTGGGCAGCGCGGGAGAGACCCAGTACTTC CSVVVGSAGETQYF
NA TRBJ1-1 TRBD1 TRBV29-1 TGCAGCGGAGACAGGGGCCACACTGAAGCTTTCTTT CSGDRGHTEAFF
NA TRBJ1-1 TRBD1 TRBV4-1 TGCGCCAGCAGCCAACATGTGTCGGGACAGGGTATTCGGAACACTGAAGCTTTCTTT CASSQHVSGQGIRNTEAFF